This TCR beta chain was found in a study of cytomegalovirus exposure and HLA in healthy donors. Study details: Assignment to the Caucasian-associated ancestry cluster applied to over 70% of the approximately 360 genotyped donors.

In the case of this clone: Its antigen is still unknown.

All donors participated as healthy donors of bone marrow. PCR primers comprised 60 Vbeta and 13 Jbeta primers. The table came from immunoSEQ multiplex PCR; TCRdb's copy has only in-frame clones and leaves some out. The data show roughly 120,000 clones, under 90% seen once. The V gene end was trimmed by 8 bases and the J gene end by 0 bases; junction bases not matched to a gene: 6. This CDR3 has 15 amino acids. Germline CDR1 reads MNHNS; CDR2 reads SASEGT. Study-wide results and caveats: Follow-up analysis found HLA locus-dependent TCR association rates, highest for DRB1 and lowest for HLA-C.

This TCR was recovered from a woman between 40 and 50 years old in good health and CMV-seronegative. Sequencing used PBMCs. This rearrangement joins TRBV6-1 to TRBJ2-1; 8 nucleotides match TRBD2. CDR3 residues: CASGHSGISYNEQFF. The CDR3 bases are TGTGCCAGCGGCCATAGCGGGATCTCCTACAATGAGCAGTTCTTC.